The 27 T cell receptor beta chains given below trace back to one sample, sequenced in a study of blood T cell repertoires in COVID-19 (dated by TCRdb to 2018 to 2021). The library came from the immunoSEQ multiplex PCR assay. TCRdb took over this immuneACCESS table, retaining in-frame rearrangements with V and J assigned. Such tables are incomplete; in checked studies, under half of the missing clones stem from an unresolved V gene, and the remainder is unexplained. The sample includes a few hundred thousand clones, with 86% observed a single time. The ten biggest clones cover 3.5% to 4% of the sample. The sequencing input was PBMCs or T cells enriched from blood (not recorded which). The source of these receptors is a woman in her thirties or forties with acute COVID-19.

The chain joins TRBV5-8 to TRBJ2-3; 10 bases line up with TRBD2. With V trimmed by 3 bases and J by 3 bases, 4 bases remained unmatched. In germline, CDR1 is SGHTS, CDR2 YDEGEE. The CDR3 runs 15 residues. The CDR3 reads CASSSLAGLTDTQYF. The CDR3 nucleotides are TGTGCCAGCAGCTCACTAGCGGGACTAACAGATACGCAGTATTTT.

V is TRBV19 and J is TRBJ2-7, with 10 nucleotides matching TRBD2. The CDR3 spans 15 residues. Germline CDR1 is LNHDA and CDR2 is SQIVND (reference sequence). J was trimmed by 3 bases and V by 1 base; bases with no gene match: 3. CDR3 sequence: CASSIAASGGYEQYF. The CDR3, as DNA: TGTGCCAGTAGTATAGCGGCTAGCGGGGGCTACGAGCAGTACTTC.

The rearrangement uses TRBV27 and TRBJ1-1; no clear D. The V end was cut by 5 bases, the J end by 1 base, with 11 bases between. Germline V gene lookup returns CDR1 MNHEY and CDR2 SMNVEV (reference sequence). There are 14 residues in the CDR3. CDR3 in amino acids: CASSPRPQNTEAFF. In DNA, the CDR3 is TGTGCCAGCAGTCCCAGGCCGCAGAACACTGAAGCTTTCTTT.

This clone came up a few times. The rearrangement joins TRBV18 to TRBJ2-5, with 8 nucleotides matching TRBD1. The V gene's germline CDR1 is KGHSH and CDR2 LQKENI. V lost 6 bases to trimming and J lost 2 bases; unmatched junction nucleotides: 5. The CDR3 is 14 amino acids. CDR3 loop: CASSDRVGQETQYF. CDR3 in DNA: TGTGCCAGCTCGGACAGGGTAGGACAAGAGACCCAGTACTTC.

The V call is TRBV2, the J call TRBJ2-7, with D maybe TRBD2 (5 bases). The germline V gene has CDR1 SNHLY and CDR2 FYNNEI. V lost 7 bases to trimming and J lost 3 bases, with 10 bases between them. CDR3 length equals 12 residues. CDR3 sequence: CASTYGVYEQYF. CDR3 in DNA: TGTGCCAGCACCTACGGGGTCTACGAGCAGTACTTC.

CDR3 in amino acids: CASSLDLGLAGVGQFF. CDR3 nucleotide sequence: TGTGCCAGCAGCTTAGATTTGGGACTAGCGGGAGTGGGGCAGTTCTTC. The rearrangement uses TRBV7-9 and TRBJ2-1; 14 bases map to TRBD2. CDR1 and CDR2 (germline): SEHNR, FQNEAQ (reference sequence). The V and J ends lost 1 base and 12 bases, in that order; junction bases with no gene match: 8. This CDR3 comprises 16 residues.

This chain uses TRBV28 with TRBJ1-6; D not certain. Trimming removed 3 bases at V and 0 bases at J, with 18 bases between. CDR3 length: 19 amino acids. From germline, CDR1 is MDHEN and CDR2 SYDVKM. The CDR3 region has the DNA TGTGCCAGCAGTTTTATCCCCAGAAGTAGGAGCTCCTATAATTCACCCCTCCACTTT. Protein: CASSFIPRSRSSYNSPLHF.

Of note for this clone: The sample carries other DNA sequences with the same CDR3. This sequence joins TRBV7-8 and TRBJ1-5, with 9 bases lining up with TRBD1. CDR3 size: 17 residues. The ends lost 2 bases at V and 0 bases at J; junction bases unmatched: 5. Germline CDR1 and CDR2: SGHVS and FQNEAQ. The CDR3 nucleotides are TGTGCCAGCAGCTTACGGACAGGGGCATATAGCAATCAGCCCCAGCATTTT. It is translated as CASSLRTGAYSNQPQHF.

The chain employs TRBV19 and TRBJ1-3, with TRBD1 matching 7 bases. CDR3 length equals 15 residues. Germline trimming cut 5 bases from V and 0 bases from J; bases unmatched to any gene: 4. CDR1 is LNHDA and CDR2 is SQIVND in the germline V gene (reference sequence). In nucleotides, the CDR3 is TGTGCCAGTAGTCTAGGACAGGCCTCTGGAAACACCATATATTTT. This gives the protein CASSLGQASGNTIYF.

The rearrangement links TRBV7-6 to TRBJ2-5; 7 positions match TRBD2. V lost 5 bases, J lost 1 base, and 7 bases stayed unmatched. Germline V gene sequence: CDR1 SGHVS, CDR2 FNYEAQ. This CDR3 region has 15 residues. For the CDR3, the DNA is TGTGCCAGCAGCCCCGGGAAGCGGGGCCAAGAGACCCAGTACTTC. Translation: CASSPGKRGQETQYF.

This rearrangement joins TRBV7-3 to TRBJ2-1, with 10 positions matching TRBD2. The V and J ends lost 0 bases and 5 bases, in that order; junction bases with no gene match: 10. Germline V gene data show CDR1 as SGHTA and CDR2 as FQGTGA. This CDR3 has 18 residues. The CDR3 region has the DNA TGTGCCAGCAGCTTAACTAGCGGGAGGTACGGTCCCCACAATGAGCAGTTCTTC. Translation gives CASSLTSGRYGPHNEQFF.

The chain combines TRBV5-1 with TRBJ1-6; D unresolved. CDR3 length: 15 residues. Germline CDR1 is SGHRS and CDR2 is YFSETQ. Trimming took off 6 bases at V and 5 bases at J, with 15 bases between the two ends. The CDR3 DNA is TGCGCCAGCAATGCGGGGTCCGGGGATAATTCACCCCTCCACTTT. Protein: CASNAGSGDNSPLHF. Full variable domain (rest looked up from reference TRBV5-1 and TRBJ1-6): KAGVTQTPRYLIKTRGQQVTLSCSPISGHRSVSWYQQTPGQGLQFLFEYFSETQRNKGNFPGRFSGRQFSNSRSEMNVSTLELGDSALYLCASNAGSGDNSPLHFGNGTRLTVT.

The rearrangement uses TRBV28 and TRBJ1-3; unclear D gene. V gave up 8 bases and J gave up 0 bases, with 2 bases separating them. CDR1 is MDHEN, CDR2 SYDVKM, per germline. The CDR3 spans 11 residues. In DNA form, the CDR3 reads TGTGCCAGCTACTCTGGAAACACCATATATTTT. Its translation is CASYSGNTIYF.

J is TRBJ2-1 and V is TRBV10-1, with TRBD2 matching 11 bases. This CDR3 has 16 residues. Trimming cost V 3 bases and J 5 bases; bases outside gene matches: 6. CDR1 is WNHNN, CDR2 SYGVQD, per germline (reference sequence). The chain's CDR3 is CASSDRLAGKHNEQFF. CDR3 nucleotides: TGCGCCAGCAGTGACCGACTAGCGGGAAAACACAATGAGCAGTTCTTC.

The V gene is TRBV11-3, the J gene TRBJ2-3, with D unclear. Germline assignment: CDR1 SGHNT and CDR2 YENEEA. This CDR3 comprises 13 residues. Trimming took off 3 bases at V and 14 bases at J, with 18 bases between the two ends. CDR3 bases: TGTGCCAGCAGCTTCAGCCTGGGCTCCCCCTTGTATTTT. Encoded protein: CASSFSLGSPLYF. The full variable domain, in which reference TRBV11-3 and TRBJ2-3 provide the parts outside the CDR3, is EAGVVQSPRYKIIEKKQPVAFWCNPISGHNTLYWYLQNLGQGPELLIRYENEEAVDDSQLPKDRFSAERLKGVDSTLKIQPAELGDSAVYLCASSFSLGSPLYFGPGTRLTVL.

The chain recombines TRBV12-3 or TRBV12-4 with TRBJ1-1; D remains unclear. Trimming removed 7 bases at V and 5 bases at J, with 8 bases between. CDR3 length: 11 residues. CDR3 in amino acids: CASTHGTEAFF. The DNA for the CDR3 is TGTGCCAGCACCCACGGTACTGAAGCTTTCTTT.

The genes are TRBV5-1 and TRBJ2-2; D possibly corresponds to TRBD1 (6 bases). Germline CDR1 is SGHRS and CDR2 is YFSETQ. The CDR3 is 15 residues long. Between the trimmed V and J ends, which lost 5 bases and 1 base, there was a span of 12 bases. The CDR3 sequence is CASRQTGKNTGELFF. The DNA of the CDR3 is TGCGCCAGCAGGCAGACAGGCAAGAACACCGGGGAGCTGTTTTTT. The full variable domain, in which reference TRBV5-1 and TRBJ2-2 provide the parts outside the CDR3, is KAGVTQTPRYLIKTRGQQVTLSCSPISGHRSVSWYQQTPGQGLQFLFEYFSETQRNKGNFPGRFSGRQFSNSRSEMNVSTLELGDSALYLCASRQTGKNTGELFFGEGSRLTVL.

The chain employs TRBV7-6 and TRBJ1-5; D is ambiguous. Germline V gene lookup returns CDR1 SGHVS and CDR2 FNYEAQ. The CDR3 consists of 14 residues. The V end was cut by 0 bases, the J end by 6 bases, with 9 bases between. The CDR3 here is CASSLARGSQPQHF. The CDR3 DNA reads as TGTGCCAGCAGCTTAGCGAGAGGGAGTCAGCCCCAGCATTTT.

This clone was picked up one time. The chain uses TRBV5-1 and TRBJ2-7, with 9 bases identical to TRBD1. CDR3 length: 17 residues. Trimming cost V 1 base and J 4 bases; bases outside gene matches: 12. CDR1 SGHRS and CDR2 YFSETQ come from the germline V gene. The CDR3 protein is CASSLNPADRGGYEQYF. CDR3 bases: TGCGCCAGCAGCTTGAACCCCGCGGACAGGGGAGGGTACGAGCAGTACTTC.

The chain carries TRBV6-5 and TRBJ1-5, with D maybe TRBD1 (6 bases). The length of the CDR3 is 14 residues. CDR1 MNHEY and CDR2 SVGAGI come from the germline V gene. Trimming pared 4 bases from V and 6 bases from J, leaving 13 bases between. The CDR3 reads CASSLNRVRQPQHF. CDR3 sequence (DNA): TGTGCCAGCAGTTTGAACAGGGTACGTCAGCCCCAGCATTTT.

This clone was counted between two and nine times. The rearrangement links TRBV20-1 to TRBJ2-1; TRBD1 is a possible D gene (5 bases). Trimming took 3 bases from V and 5 from J, leaving 8 bases between them. Germline V gene sequence: CDR1 DFQATT, CDR2 SNEGSKA (reference sequence). This CDR3 spans 12 amino acids. The CDR3 nucleotides are TGCAGTGCTAGTCCAGGGAACAATGAGCAGTTCTTC. Its protein is CSASPGNNEQFF.

This clone was seen a single time. The rearrangement links TRBV7-9 to TRBJ2-3; D call uncertain. CDR1 is SEHNR, CDR2 FQNEAQ, per germline (reference sequence). The germline V and J ends were trimmed by 5 bases and 3 bases, with 15 bases remaining between them. The CDR3 length is 15 residues. CDR3 in amino acids: CASSPVRGRTDTQYF. CDR3 nucleotide sequence: TGTGCCAGCAGCCCCGTGAGAGGTCGAACAGATACGCAGTATTTT. The variable domain in full, with the rest retrieved from reference TRBV7-9 and TRBJ2-3, is DTGVSQNPRHKITKRGQNVTFRCDPISEHNRLYWYRQTLGQGPEFLTYFQNEAQLEKSRLLSDRFSAERPKGSFSTLEIQRTEQGDSAMYLCASSPVRGRTDTQYFGPGTRLTVL.

The rearrangement uses TRBV4-2 and TRBJ2-3, with 8 bases that match TRBD2. The CDR3 has 16 amino acids. Germline V gives CDR1 LGHNA, CDR2 YNFKEQ. Trimming removed 3 bases from V and 1 base from J; junction bases left unmatched: 6. This chain's CDR3 is CASSHGVAGRTDTQYF. Written as DNA, the CDR3 is TGTGCCAGCAGCCACGGGGTAGCGGGACGCACAGATACGCAGTATTTT.

The rearrangement links TRBV19 to TRBJ2-6, with TRBD1 matching 10 bases. V shed 5 bases and J 5 bases; nucleotides not matched to a gene: 6. Germline CDR1 and CDR2: LNHDA and SQIVND (reference sequence). This CDR3 is 16 amino acids long. The CDR3 region is CASSSRTGGRANVLTF. Written as DNA, the CDR3 is TGTGCCAGTAGTTCCCGGACAGGGGGAAGGGCCAACGTCCTGACTTTC.

The chain carries TRBV6-1 and TRBJ1-3; possible D gene TRBD1, 5 bases. Trimming removed 3 bases from V and 1 base from J, with 16 bases in between. The CDR3 is 17 residues long. CDR1 MNHNS and CDR2 SASEGT come from the germline V gene. CDR3 residues: CASSDPGLASSGNTIYF. In DNA, the CDR3 is TGTGCCAGCAGTGACCCGGGACTGGCATCTTCTGGAAACACCATATATTTT.

The rearrangement uses TRBV27 and TRBJ2-1; perhaps TRBD2 as D (6 bases). From germline, CDR1 is MNHEY and CDR2 SMNVEV (reference sequence). The CDR3 is made up of 16 amino acids. Trimming shortened V by 5 bases and J by 9 bases, and 23 bases separated the two germline ends. CDR3 nucleotides: TGTGCCAGCAGTCCCCGATTGGGAGGTGGAACAGGTGAGCAGTTCTTC. Translated, it gives CASSPRLGGGTGEQFF.

The rearrangement joins TRBV7-8 to TRBJ1-1; D is unresolved. The CDR3 sequence is 15 residues long. The germline V gene encodes CDR1 SGHVS and CDR2 FQNEAQ. The V end lost 4 bases, the J end lost 7 bases, and 19 bases lay between the germline ends. CDR3 coding DNA: TGTGCCAGCAGCTCCACAAGAACATTCTCCAGTGAAGCTTTCTTT. Protein sequence: CASSSTRTFSSEAFF.